This T cell receptor (beta chain) was obtained from a study of CD8 T cells in ankylosing spondylitis (dated by TCRdb to 2016 to 2017). About the study as a whole: The study set out to find disease-linked TCR variants by profiling T cell receptor beta repertoires in ankylosing spondylitis patients and healthy donors. The whole study cohort included 95 to 130 healthy donors and 20 to 30 ankylosing spondylitis patients. Peripheral blood was sampled, and synovial fluid was also collected from ankylosing spondylitis patients.

Its CDR3 holds 15 amino acids, cysteine through phenylalanine. Just the 45-base CDR3 DNA is kept, in frame starting at base 1. Reading the germline V gene gives CDR1 MNHEY and CDR2 SVGEGT. V is pruned by 5 bases and J by 7 bases, leaving 11 bases of the junction without a gene match. On this clonotype: What this receptor recognizes is not known. The record has no base qualities; no much larger clone is one base away.

Instrument on record: Illumina HiSeq 2500. TCR beta libraries were prepared by quantitative 5'-RACE with molecular barcodes. Per the original workflow: Disease-linked TCR variants were identified with a new computational method built on a probabilistic model of VDJ rearrangement. TCRdb passed the public sequencing reads through fastp at Q25 and MiXCR, retaining productive beta sequences. Merged by CDR3 protein, the rows form single entries marked with the most common genes and DNA. None of the V and J calls come from the authors' own analysis; TCRdb made them. Within this sample are some 300,000 distinct CDR3 sequences, with around 21% of them counted one time only. The ten largest clones represent 3.5% of the sample. Study-wide findings and limitations: Some of the motif variants had been reported before in the synovial fluid and blood of reactive arthritis patients, a finding that suggests common disease-initiation mechanisms. The disease-linked clones had a CD8+ phenotype and were found at relatively low frequencies in peripheral blood. According to the report, matched synovial fluid samples from ankylosing spondylitis patients were significantly enriched for the disease-linked clones. Blood from ankylosing spondylitis patients appeared to be characterized by a TCR beta motif composed of under ten highly homologous amino acid variants.

This TCR was recovered from a female donor with ankylosing spondylitis or in good health (not recorded which). The sequence is built from TRBV6-2 or TRBV6-3 and TRBJ2-4, and 7 junctional nucleotides match TRBD1. The specimen was blood, either unsorted or a sorted T cell fraction (not recorded which). The DNA sequence is as follows: TGTGCCAGCAGTAGGGGGACAGCCGGCGGGAACATTCAGTACTTC. It codes for CASSRGTAGGNIQYF.